What follows are 10 T cell receptor beta chains derived from one specimen sequenced in a study of blood T cells in healthy people across ages. A second PCR, run for roughly 6 to 11 cycles, used a sample-barcoded 5' primer plus a J-beta primer mix. TCRdb re-called the 5' RACE reads with MiXCR, one entry per CDR3 protein. The sample consists of 850,000 to 950,000 distinct CDR3 sequences, around 26% of them appearing once. Sequencing used blood. These receptors originate from a woman older than 75 in good health.

V usage is TRBV6-2 or TRBV6-3 and J usage is TRBJ1-2, with D uncertain. The CDR3 is made up of 15 amino acids. V was shortened by 5 bases and J by 0 bases, with 13 bases between the two germline ends. CDR1 is MNHEY, CDR2 SVGEGT, per germline. The CDR3 nucleotides read TGTGCCAGCAGTAGGGCAGAACGTGCTAACTATGGCTACACCTTC. This translates into CASSRAERANYGYTF.

This clonotype was found many times. The J gene is TRBJ2-7, the V gene TRBV11-2; possibly TRBD1 for D (5 bases). V was trimmed by 5 bases and J by 1 base, leaving 12 bases between them. Looked up from germline, CDR1 is SGHAT and CDR2 is FQNNGV. This CDR3 has 14 amino acids. The CDR3: CASSRNRKSYEQYF. The DNA of the CDR3 is TGTGCCAGCAGCCGTAACAGGAAATCCTACGAGCAGTACTTC.

The chain uses TRBV6-6 and TRBJ1-5; TRBD1 might be the D (5 bases). Between the trimmed V and J ends, which lost 5 bases and 4 bases, there was a span of 18 bases. The germline gives CDR1 MNHNY, CDR2 SVGAGI (reference sequence). The CDR3 sequence is 16 residues long. The CDR3 protein is CASSPLAQGSNQPQHF. The CDR3 DNA reads as TGTGCCAGCAGTCCCCTCGCCCAGGGATCGAATCAGCCCCAGCATTTT.

As concerns this clonotype: This may be a read error, as it is one base from a much larger clone. The rearrangement links TRBV29-1 to TRBJ2-5, with a tentative D call TRBD2 (5 bases). Germline-derived CDR1 and CDR2 are SQVTM and ANQGSEA. V was trimmed by 7 bases and J by 6 bases, leaving 18 bases between them. CDR3 length: 13 amino acids. CDR3 in amino acids: CSARRGGEKTQYF. The CDR3 DNA reads as TGCAGCGCCCGACGGGGTGGTGAGAAGACCCAGTACTTC.

The rearrangement joins TRBV12-3 or TRBV12-4 to TRBJ2-3, with TRBD2 identical over 12 bases. Trimming at V came to 6 bases and at J to 2 bases, leaving 6 bases not matched to a gene. This CDR3 has 16 amino acids. CDR3 in amino acids: CASRLTSGGFTDTQYF. CDR3 DNA sequence: TGTGCCAGCAGACTTACTAGCGGGGGGTTCACAGATACGCAGTATTTT.

There are a few counts of this clonotype. This may arise from a read error, as a much more abundant clone is one base away. This chain joins TRBV27 and TRBJ2-1, with TRBD2 matching 9 bases. Germline V gives CDR1 MNHEY, CDR2 SMNVEV (reference sequence). Unmatched junction bases numbered 19, after V lost 6 bases and J lost 13 bases. The CDR3 length is 16 residues. CDR3 nucleotide sequence: TGTGCCAGCAGCCCCCGGTCGCTAGCGGGGTTAGAGACCCAGTTCTTC. Protein product: CASSPRSLAGLETQFF.

The chain couples TRBV7-8 to TRBJ1-2; TRBD1 matches 7 bases. The ends lost 3 bases at V and 3 bases at J; junction bases unmatched: 7. This CDR3 comprises 15 residues. Germline V gene lookup returns CDR1 SGHVS and CDR2 FQNEAQ. This CDR3 is CASSFLPDRDYGYTF. Written as DNA, the CDR3 is TGTGCCAGCAGCTTCCTTCCCGACAGGGACTATGGCTACACCTTC. The full variable domain, rest sourced from reference TRBV7-8 and TRBJ1-2, is GAGVSQSPRYKVAKRGQDVALRCDPISGHVSLFWYQQALGQGPEFLTYFQNEAQLDKSGLPSDRFFAERPEGSVSTLKIQRTQQEDSAVYLCASSFLPDRDYGYTFGSGTRLTVV.

This clonotype was detected ten times or more. The genes are TRBV7-2 and TRBJ2-3; 10 bases line up with TRBD1. The CDR3 spans 14 residues. The trim removed 1 base at V and 7 bases at J, leaving 2 bases unmatched. Germline V gene lookup returns CDR1 SGHTA and CDR2 FQGNSA. For the CDR3, the DNA is TGTGCCAGCAGCTTAGGGACAGGGGGGCATACGCAGTATTTT. It is translated as CASSLGTGGHTQYF.

This clonotype was picked up many times. The chain recombines TRBV12-3 or TRBV12-4 with TRBJ2-3, with 7 bases aligning to TRBD2. The CDR3 runs to 17 residues. J lost 0 bases, V lost 0 bases, and 6 bases had no gene match. The CDR3 is CASSLAGGTSSTDTQYF. Here the CDR3 DNA reads TGTGCCAGCAGTTTAGCGGGGGGGACCTCTAGCACAGATACGCAGTATTTT.

This clonotype has a count of ten or more. The CDR3 DNA reads TGTGCCAGCAGCTTAGGAGGACAGGGTTTCTACGAGCAGTACTTC. Translated, it gives CASSLGGQGFYEQYF. V is TRBV7-8 and J is TRBJ2-7; 8 bases align to TRBD1. Germline assignment: CDR1 SGHVS and CDR2 FQNEAQ. The CDR3 sequence is 15 residues long. The V and J ends lost 1 base and 3 bases, in that order; junction bases with no gene match: 5.